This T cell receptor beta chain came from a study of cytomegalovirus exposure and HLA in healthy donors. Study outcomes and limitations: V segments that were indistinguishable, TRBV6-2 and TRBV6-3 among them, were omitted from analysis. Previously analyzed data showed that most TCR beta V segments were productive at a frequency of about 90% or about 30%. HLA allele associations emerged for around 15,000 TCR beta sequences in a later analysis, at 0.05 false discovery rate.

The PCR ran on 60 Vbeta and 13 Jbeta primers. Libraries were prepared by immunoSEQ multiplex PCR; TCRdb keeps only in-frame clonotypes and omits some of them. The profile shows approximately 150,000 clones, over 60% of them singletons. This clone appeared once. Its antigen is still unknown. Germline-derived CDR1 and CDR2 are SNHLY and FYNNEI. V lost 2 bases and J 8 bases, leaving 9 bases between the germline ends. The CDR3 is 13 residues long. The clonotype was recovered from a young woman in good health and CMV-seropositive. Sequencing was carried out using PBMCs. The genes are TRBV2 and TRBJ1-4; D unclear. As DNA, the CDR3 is TGTGCCAGCAGTGAACCCCAGAGGGAAAAACTGTTTTTT. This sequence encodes CASSEPQREKLFF.